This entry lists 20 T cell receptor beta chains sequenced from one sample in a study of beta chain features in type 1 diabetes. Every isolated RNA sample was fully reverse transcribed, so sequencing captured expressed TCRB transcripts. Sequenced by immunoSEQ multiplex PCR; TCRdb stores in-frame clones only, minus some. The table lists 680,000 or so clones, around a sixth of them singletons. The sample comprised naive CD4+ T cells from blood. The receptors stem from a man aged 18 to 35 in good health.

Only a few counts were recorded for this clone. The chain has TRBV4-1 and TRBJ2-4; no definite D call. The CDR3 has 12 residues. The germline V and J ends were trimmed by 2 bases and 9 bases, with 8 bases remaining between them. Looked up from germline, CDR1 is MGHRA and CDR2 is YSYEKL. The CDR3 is CASSQPTGIQYF. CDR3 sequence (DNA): TGCGCCAGCAGCCAACCCACTGGCATTCAGTACTTC.

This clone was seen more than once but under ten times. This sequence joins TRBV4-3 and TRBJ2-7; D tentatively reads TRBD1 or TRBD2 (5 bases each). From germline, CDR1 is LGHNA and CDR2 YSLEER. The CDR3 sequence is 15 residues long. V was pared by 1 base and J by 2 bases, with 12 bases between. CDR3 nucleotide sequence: TGCGCCAGCAGCCAAGCCGGGGCCCCTACCTACGAGCAGTACTTC. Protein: CASSQAGAPTYEQYF.

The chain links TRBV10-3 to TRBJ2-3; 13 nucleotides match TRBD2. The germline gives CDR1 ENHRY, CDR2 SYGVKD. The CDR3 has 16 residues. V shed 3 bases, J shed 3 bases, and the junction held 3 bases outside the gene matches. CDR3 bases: TGTGCCATCAGTGACCCGGGACTAGCGGGAACAGATACGCAGTATTTT. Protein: CAISDPGLAGTDTQYF.

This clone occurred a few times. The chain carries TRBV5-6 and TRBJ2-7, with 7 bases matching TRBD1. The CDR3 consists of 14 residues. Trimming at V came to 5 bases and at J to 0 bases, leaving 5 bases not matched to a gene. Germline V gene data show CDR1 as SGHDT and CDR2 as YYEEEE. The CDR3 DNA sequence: TGTGCCAGCAGGACCGGGACAGACTCCTACGAGCAGTACTTC. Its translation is CASRTGTDSYEQYF.

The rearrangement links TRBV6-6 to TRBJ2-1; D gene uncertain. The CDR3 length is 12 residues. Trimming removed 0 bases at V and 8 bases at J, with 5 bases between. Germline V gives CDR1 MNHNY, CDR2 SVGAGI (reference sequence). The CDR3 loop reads CASSYSNYEQFF. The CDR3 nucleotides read TGTGCCAGCAGTTACTCGAACTATGAGCAGTTCTTC.

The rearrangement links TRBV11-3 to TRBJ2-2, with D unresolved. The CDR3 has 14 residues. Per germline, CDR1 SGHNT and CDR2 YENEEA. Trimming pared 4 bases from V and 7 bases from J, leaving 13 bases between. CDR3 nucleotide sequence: TGTGCCAGCAGCTCCTCCATCTGGGGCGGGGAGCTGTTTTTT. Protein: CASSSSIWGGELFF.

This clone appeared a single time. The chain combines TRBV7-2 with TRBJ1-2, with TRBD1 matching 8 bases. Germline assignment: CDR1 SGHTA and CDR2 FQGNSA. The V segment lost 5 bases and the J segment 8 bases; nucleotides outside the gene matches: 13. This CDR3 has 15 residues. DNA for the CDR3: TGTGCCAGCAGCCCAAGGACAGGGACCCGGGTGGGCTACACCTTC. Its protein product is CASSPRTGTRVGYTF.

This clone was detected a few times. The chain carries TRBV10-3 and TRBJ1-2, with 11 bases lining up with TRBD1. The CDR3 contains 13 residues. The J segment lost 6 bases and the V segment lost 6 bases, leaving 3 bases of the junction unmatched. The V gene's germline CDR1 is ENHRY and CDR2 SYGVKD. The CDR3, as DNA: TGTGCCATCAGCCCGGGACAGGGGGATGGCTACACCTTC. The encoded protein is CAISPGQGDGYTF.

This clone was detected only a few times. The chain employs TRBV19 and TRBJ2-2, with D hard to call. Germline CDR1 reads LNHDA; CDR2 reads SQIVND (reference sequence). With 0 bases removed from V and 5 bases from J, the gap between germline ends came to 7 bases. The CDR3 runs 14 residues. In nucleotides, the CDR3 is TGTGCCAGTAGTATAGATCTCTATACCGGGGAGCTGTTTTTT. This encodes CASSIDLYTGELFF. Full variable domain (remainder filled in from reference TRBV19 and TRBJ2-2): DGGITQSPKYLFRKEGQNVTLSCEQNLNHDAMYWYRQDPGQGLRLIYYSQIVNDFQKGDIAEGYSVSREKKESFPLTVTSAQKNPTAFYLCASSIDLYTGELFFGEGSRLTVL.

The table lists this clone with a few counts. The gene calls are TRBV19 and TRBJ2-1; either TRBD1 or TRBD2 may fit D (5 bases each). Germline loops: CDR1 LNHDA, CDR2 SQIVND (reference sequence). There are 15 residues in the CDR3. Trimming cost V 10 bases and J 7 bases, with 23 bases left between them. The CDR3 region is CATLYSGRGGNEQFF. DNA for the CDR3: TGTGCCACCCTCTACTCAGGCCGGGGCGGAAATGAGCAGTTCTTC.

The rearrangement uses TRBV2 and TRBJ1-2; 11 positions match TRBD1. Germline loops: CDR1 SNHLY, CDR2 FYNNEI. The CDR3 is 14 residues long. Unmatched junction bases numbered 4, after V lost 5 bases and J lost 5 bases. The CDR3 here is CASSRGQGVYGYTF. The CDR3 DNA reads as TGTGCCAGCAGTCGGGGACAGGGGGTGTATGGCTACACCTTC.

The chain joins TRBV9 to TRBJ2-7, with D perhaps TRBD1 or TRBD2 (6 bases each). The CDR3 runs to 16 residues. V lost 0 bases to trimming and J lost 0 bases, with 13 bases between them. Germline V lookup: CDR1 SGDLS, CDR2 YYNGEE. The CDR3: CASSVEGRGPSYEQYF. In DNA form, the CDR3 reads TGTGCCAGCAGCGTAGAGGGACGGGGGCCCTCCTACGAGCAGTACTTC.

Written as DNA, the CDR3 is TGCAGTGCTATAGGGTCGAATGAGCAGTTCTTC. Translated: CSAIGSNEQFF. The chain links TRBV20-1 to TRBJ2-1; D remains ambiguous. CDR3 length equals 11 residues. Between the trimmed V and J ends, which lost 4 bases and 7 bases, there was a span of 8 bases. CDR1 is DFQATT and CDR2 is SNEGSKA in the germline V gene (reference sequence).

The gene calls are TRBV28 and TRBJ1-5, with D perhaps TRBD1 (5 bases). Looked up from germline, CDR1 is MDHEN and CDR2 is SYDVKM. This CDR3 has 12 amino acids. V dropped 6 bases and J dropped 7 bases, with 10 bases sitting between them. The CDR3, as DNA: TGTGCCAGCAGGGGGTGGGACCAGCCCCAGCATTTT. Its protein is CASRGWDQPQHF.

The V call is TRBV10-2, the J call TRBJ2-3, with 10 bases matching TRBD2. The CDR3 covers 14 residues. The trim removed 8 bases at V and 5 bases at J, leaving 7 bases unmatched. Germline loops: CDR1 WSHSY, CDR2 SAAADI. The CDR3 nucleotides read TGCGCCAGCGGGGCTAGCGGGGGTGGAGATACGCAGTATTTT. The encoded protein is CASGASGGGDTQYF.

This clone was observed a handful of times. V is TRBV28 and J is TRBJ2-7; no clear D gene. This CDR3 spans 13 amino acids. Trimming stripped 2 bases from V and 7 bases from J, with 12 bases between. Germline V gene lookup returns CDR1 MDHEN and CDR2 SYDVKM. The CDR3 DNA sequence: TGTGCCAGCAGTTTACCCAGCCCTCCGGAGCAGTACTTC. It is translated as CASSLPSPPEQYF.

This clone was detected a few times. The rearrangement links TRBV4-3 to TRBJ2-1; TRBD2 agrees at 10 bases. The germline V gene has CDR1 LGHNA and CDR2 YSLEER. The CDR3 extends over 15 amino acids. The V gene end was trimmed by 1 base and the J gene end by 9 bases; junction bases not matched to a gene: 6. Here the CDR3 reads CASSQASGGNGEQFF. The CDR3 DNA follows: TGCGCCAGCAGCCAAGCTAGCGGGGGTAATGGTGAGCAGTTCTTC.

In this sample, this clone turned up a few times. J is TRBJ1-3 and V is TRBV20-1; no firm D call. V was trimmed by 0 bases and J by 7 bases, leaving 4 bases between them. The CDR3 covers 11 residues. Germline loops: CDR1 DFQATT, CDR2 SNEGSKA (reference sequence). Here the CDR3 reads CSARDENTIYF. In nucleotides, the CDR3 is TGCAGTGCTAGAGATGAGAACACCATATATTTT.

This chain's CDR3 is CASSLYGQAYEQYF. In nucleotides, the CDR3 is TGTGCCAGCAGCTTGTACGGACAGGCGTACGAGCAGTACTTC. The chain combines TRBV7-2 with TRBJ2-7; TRBD1 matches 7 bases. The CDR3 is 14 residues long. Looked up from germline, CDR1 is SGHTA and CDR2 is FQGNSA. V trimming: 3 bases; J trimming: 4 bases; junction bases outside the gene matches: 6.

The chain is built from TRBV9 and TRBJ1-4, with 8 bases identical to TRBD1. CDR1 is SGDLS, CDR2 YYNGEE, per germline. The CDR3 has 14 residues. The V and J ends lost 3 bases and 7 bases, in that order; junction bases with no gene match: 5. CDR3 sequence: CASSADRVGEKLFF. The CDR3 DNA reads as TGTGCCAGCAGCGCGGACAGGGTGGGTGAAAAACTGTTTTTT. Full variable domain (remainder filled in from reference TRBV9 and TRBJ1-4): DSGVTQTPKHLITATGQRVTLRCSPRSGDLSVYWYQQSLDQGLQFLIQYYNGEERAKGNILERFSAQQFPDLHSELNLSSLELGDSALYFCASSADRVGEKLFFGSGTQLSVL.